Below, 21 T cell receptor beta chains from the same sample are listed, as sequenced in a study of metastatic and nonmetastatic thyroid tumors. TCRdb re-called clones from the PCR reads using MiXCR. The sample shows around 30,000 clones, 4% of them seen only once. All patients were untreated before thyroid surgery. The sequenced material came from blood. The receptors stem from a female donor with papillary thyroid cancer or a benign thyroid nodule (not recorded which). Some clones in this sample may be carry-over from other donors' samples.

This clone was seen repeatedly, ten times or more. The CDR3 bases are TGTGCCAGTAGTATAGTTGCGGGATACTATGGCTACACCTTC. This encodes CASSIVAGYYGYTF. The chain couples TRBV19 to TRBJ1-2; D is uncertain. The CDR3 has 14 residues. Trimming removed 1 base at V and 3 bases at J, with 9 bases between. Germline V gene data show CDR1 as LNHDA and CDR2 as SQIVND (reference sequence).

This clone was seen repeatedly, ten times or more. The rearrangement joins TRBV11-2 to TRBJ2-4; D call uncertain. The CDR3 sequence is 15 residues long. Germline V gives CDR1 SGHAT, CDR2 FQNNGV. Deletions cut 3 bases from V and 8 bases from J, with 17 bases between. Written as DNA, the CDR3 is TGTGCCAGCAGCTTGCGTGTGGTAGGGCGCGACATTCAGTACTTC. It yields the protein CASSLRVVGRDIQYF.

This clone showed up just a few times. The chain combines TRBV7-3 with TRBJ2-2; 7 bases agree with TRBD1. V lost 5 bases and J lost 4; bases outside the gene matches: 4. Germline V gene data show CDR1 as SGHTA and CDR2 as FQGTGA. The CDR3 totals 14 residues. The CDR3 is CASSRQGSTGELFF. The CDR3 DNA follows: TGTGCCAGCAGCCGACAGGGAAGCACCGGGGAGCTGTTTTTT.

Only a few counts were recorded for this clone. The rearrangement uses TRBV12-3 or TRBV12-4 and TRBJ1-6; 9 bases map to TRBD1. The CDR3 spans 22 residues. Trimming at V came to 7 bases and at J to 5 bases, leaving 27 bases not matched to a gene. The CDR3 sequence: CASTSSPRFGQGFRFDNSPLHF. The CDR3 nucleotides are TGTGCCAGCACCTCTAGCCCCCGATTCGGACAGGGGTTCCGTTTCGATAATTCACCCCTCCACTTT.

This clone was picked up many times. This rearrangement joins TRBV6-2 or TRBV6-3 to TRBJ2-2; 7 bases match TRBD2. The CDR3 has 15 residues. Germline V CDR1 and CDR2: MNHEY, SVGEGT. V was clipped by 2 bases and J by 7 bases; unmatched bases: 7. The CDR3 protein is CASSYGFGGIGELFF. DNA of the CDR3: TGTGCCAGCAGTTACGGTTTCGGGGGGATCGGGGAGCTGTTTTTT.

The chain employs TRBV5-1 and TRBJ2-7; 7 bases align to TRBD1. With V trimmed by 9 bases and J by 4 bases, 16 bases remained unmatched. Germline CDR1 and CDR2: SGHRS and YFSETQ. The CDR3 is 15 amino acids. The CDR3 loop reads CANSSRGQRAYEQYF. CDR3 in DNA: TGCGCCAACTCCTCTCGGGGACAGAGGGCTTACGAGCAGTACTTC.

This clone has a count of ten or more. Other DNA sequences in this specimen translate into the identical CDR3. The chain uses TRBV10-3 and TRBJ2-3; D is ambiguous. This CDR3 region has 12 residues. V dropped 5 bases and J dropped 2 bases, with 5 bases sitting between them. Germline V CDR1 and CDR2: ENHRY, SYGVKD. The CDR3 spells CAISNPTDTQYF. Here the CDR3 DNA reads TGTGCCATCAGTAACCCCACAGATACGCAGTATTTT.

This clone was counted only a few times. This chain connects TRBV6-2 or TRBV6-3 to TRBJ2-2, with 8 bases identical to TRBD1. CDR1 is MNHEY, CDR2 SVGEGT, per germline. V was pared by 7 bases and J by 4 bases, with 5 bases of the junction left unmatched. CDR3 length: 14 amino acids. This chain's CDR3 is CASIRQGITGELFF. The CDR3 DNA follows: TGTGCCAGCATTAGACAGGGGATCACCGGGGAGCTGTTTTTT.

This clone turned up a few times. The chain employs TRBV6-1 and TRBJ1-2, with TRBD1 matching over 8 bases. After removal of 11 bases from V and 2 bases from J, the junction contained 7 bases not matched to a gene. The CDR3 extends over 13 amino acids. Germline V CDR1 and CDR2: MNHNS, SASEGT. CDR3 bases: TGTGCCGGAAGCGCAGGGGGCAACTATGGCTACACCTTC. Residues: CAGSAGGNYGYTF.

This clone has only a few counts. This rearrangement joins TRBV19 to TRBJ1-2; TRBD1 is a possible D gene (5 bases). This CDR3 region has 12 residues. The germline V and J ends were trimmed by 3 bases and 8 bases, with 10 bases remaining between them. Germline loops: CDR1 LNHDA, CDR2 SQIVND (reference sequence). The CDR3 is CASSIGTEGYTF. CDR3 nucleotides: TGTGCCAGTAGTATTGGGACGGAAGGCTACACCTTC.

This sequence joins TRBV6-1 and TRBJ1-6; 9 positions match TRBD1. V lost 8 bases to trimming and J lost 10 bases; unmatched junction nucleotides: 9. The CDR3 runs to 14 residues. Germline V gives CDR1 MNHNS, CDR2 SASEGT. CDR3 in amino acids: CASGETGGDSPLHF. CDR3 sequence (DNA): TGTGCCAGCGGGGAGACAGGGGGGGACTCACCCCTCCACTTT.

This clone is judged medium-sized. The chain recombines TRBV28 with TRBJ1-2, with 9 bases fitting TRBD1. Trimming at V came to 3 bases and at J to 3 bases, leaving 8 bases not matched to a gene. From germline, CDR1 is MDHEN and CDR2 SYDVKM. CDR3 length equals 16 residues. CDR3 DNA sequence: TGTGCCAGCAGTTTGAAGTTCAGGACAGGGGACTATGGCTACACCTTC. It codes for CASSLKFRTGDYGYTF.

In nucleotides, the CDR3 is TGCAGTGCTGATACTAGCGGGGGGAACCGGGACGAGACCCAGTACTTC. Protein: CSADTSGGNRDETQYF. V is TRBV20-1 and J is TRBJ2-5; 12 nucleotides align to TRBD2. With V trimmed by 5 bases and J by 5 bases, 12 bases remained unmatched. The CDR3 is 16 amino acids. Germline CDR1 is DFQATT and CDR2 is SNEGSKA (reference sequence).

This clone was recorded at least ten times. The CDR3, as DNA: TGTGCCAGCAGGTCGGGACAGGGGATGCCCAAAAACATTCAGTACTTC. This encodes CASRSGQGMPKNIQYF. V and J are TRBV2 and TRBJ2-4; TRBD1 matches at 10 bases. V lost 6 bases and J lost 2; bases outside the gene matches: 7. Germline CDR1 is SNHLY and CDR2 is FYNNEI. This CDR3 comprises 16 residues.

Turning to this clone: Since a much larger clone is just one base distant, this may be a read error. Additional DNA sequences in this sample encode the identical CDR3. V gene TRBV7-9 combines with J gene TRBJ2-5; D possibly uses TRBD1 or TRBD2 (6 bases each). This CDR3 spans 12 amino acids. Germline values: CDR1 SEHNR, CDR2 FQNEAQ (reference sequence). CDR3 loop: CAGGGGGETQYF. Here the CDR3 DNA reads TGTGCAGGCGGAGGGGGTGGAGAGACCCAGTACTTC. Full variable domain (missing parts from reference TRBV7-9 and TRBJ2-5): DTGVSQNPRHKITKRGQNVTFRCDPISEHNRLYWYRQTLGQGPEFLTYFQNEAQLEKSRLLSDRFSAERPKGSFSTLEIQRTEQGDSAMYLCAGGGGGETQYFGPGTRLLVL.

This clone was seen ten or more times. It may be a read error: a sequence one base away is much more abundant. This specimen includes other DNA sequences encoding the same CDR3. V usage is TRBV28 and J usage is TRBJ2-2; 11 positions agree with TRBD2. The CDR3 extends over 19 amino acids. Germline lookup yields CDR1 MDHEN and CDR2 SYDVKM. The trim removed 11 bases at V and 4 bases at J, leaving 21 bases unmatched. DNA of the CDR3: TGTGCCTCTCACTCCCCGGGGTTGGGGCTAGCGGGAGGCACCGGGGAGCTGTTTTTT. It translates to CASHSPGLGLAGGTGELFF.

The V call is TRBV5-4, the J call TRBJ2-7; the D call may be TRBD1 or TRBD2 (6 bases each). Germline CDR1 reads SGHNT; CDR2 reads YYREEE (reference sequence). This CDR3 comprises 15 residues. Trimming left V 1 base short and J 6 bases short, with 17 bases between. The CDR3, as DNA: TGTGCCAGCAGCTTGTCTTTAGGGGGGTGGGGCGAGCAGTACTTC. It specifies CASSLSLGGWGEQYF.

The chain carries TRBV6-2 or TRBV6-3 and TRBJ2-5, with TRBD2 identical over 10 bases. The CDR3 is 14 amino acids. Germline V gene data show CDR1 as MNHEY and CDR2 as SVGEGT. J gave up 7 bases and V 8 bases, and 10 bases lay outside the gene matches. The CDR3 here is CASAPQAGGMTQYF. For the CDR3, the DNA is TGTGCCAGCGCACCACAAGCGGGGGGGATGACCCAGTACTTC.

This clone came up many times. V and J are TRBV20-1 and TRBJ2-7; D remains unclear. The germline CDR1 and CDR2 sequences are DFQATT and SNEGSKA (reference sequence). The germline V and J ends were trimmed by 3 bases and 5 bases, with 8 bases remaining between them. This CDR3 comprises 11 residues. CDR3 in amino acids: CSASIDHEQYF. The CDR3 nucleotides read TGCAGTGCTAGTATCGACCACGAGCAGTACTTC.

A few counts support this clone. This chain joins TRBV6-9 and TRBJ2-2, with unresolved D. The CDR3 loop spans 12 amino acids. Germline V gene lookup returns CDR1 MNHGY and CDR2 SVAAGI. V was pared by 2 bases and J by 4 bases, with 2 bases between. The CDR3 is CASSYRTGELFF. The CDR3 DNA reads TGTGCCAGCAGTTATCGCACCGGGGAGCTGTTTTTT.

This clone was detected many times. The chain couples TRBV11-3 to TRBJ2-7, with 7 bases identical to TRBD1. This CDR3 contains 11 residues. Germline V gene data show CDR1 as SGHNT and CDR2 as YENEEA. The V and J ends lost 8 bases and 6 bases, in that order; junction bases with no gene match: 4. CDR3 DNA sequence: TGTGCCAGCTCTCAGGGGGTCGAGCAGTACTTC. Protein: CASSQGVEQYF.